This T cell receptor beta chain is from a study of blood T cells in healthy people across ages. Study-level findings and limits: The authors considered diversity estimates from one million T cells to be underestimates. The fall in TCR beta diversity per million T cells was roughly linear with age.

The CDR3 sequence is 12 residues long. V was cut by 7 bases and J by 6 bases, with 15 bases left in between. From germline, CDR1 is DFQATT and CDR2 SNEGSKA (reference sequence). About this clonotype: What it binds is unknown.

A J-beta primer mix and a sample-barcoded 5' primer were used in a second PCR of roughly 6 to 11 cycles. Each cDNA molecule, via a template-switch adaptor with 12 random nucleotides, was tagged. Using its own MiXCR run on the 5' RACE reads, TCRdb lists one record per CDR3 protein. The repertoire holds about 650,000 distinct CDR3 sequences, 52% seen once, with about 14% in the top ten. The sample was blood. The V and J genes are TRBV20-1 and TRBJ1-1, with TRBD1 as a possible D gene (5 bases). This TCR derives from a woman older than 75 in good health. As DNA, the CDR3 is TGCAGTGGAGTCGGGGACCAACCTGAAGCTTTCTTT. Residues: CSGVGDQPEAFF.